This T cell receptor (beta chain) appears in the sequencing data of a study of blood T cell repertoires in COVID-19. Study information: PBMCs, B-cell-depleted T cells, or T cells provided the cDNA or gDNA that made up the material.

CDR3 length: 15 amino acids. Looked up from germline, CDR1 is SGHNT and CDR2 is YYREEE (reference sequence). The V segment lost 2 bases and the J segment 1 base; nucleotides outside the gene matches: 3. How the authors handled the data: Amplification from reference gene primers served as the basis for estimated nucleated cell counts. Profiling relied on immunoSEQ multiplex PCR, and the TCRdb table lists in-frame clones only, not all of them. V and J calls and clone size are as listed in that table; D and trimming were resolved from the DNA. This table holds some 170,000 clones, roughly 90% found once.

This TCR came from a woman in her fifties or sixties with acute or convalescent COVID-19. Sample: peripheral blood. V usage is TRBV5-4 and J usage is TRBJ2-3; 8 bases are a match to TRBD2. The CDR3 sequence is CASSFMRGGTDTQYF. CDR3 DNA: TGTGCCAGCAGCTTTATGCGGGGGGGCACAGATACGCAGTATTTT.